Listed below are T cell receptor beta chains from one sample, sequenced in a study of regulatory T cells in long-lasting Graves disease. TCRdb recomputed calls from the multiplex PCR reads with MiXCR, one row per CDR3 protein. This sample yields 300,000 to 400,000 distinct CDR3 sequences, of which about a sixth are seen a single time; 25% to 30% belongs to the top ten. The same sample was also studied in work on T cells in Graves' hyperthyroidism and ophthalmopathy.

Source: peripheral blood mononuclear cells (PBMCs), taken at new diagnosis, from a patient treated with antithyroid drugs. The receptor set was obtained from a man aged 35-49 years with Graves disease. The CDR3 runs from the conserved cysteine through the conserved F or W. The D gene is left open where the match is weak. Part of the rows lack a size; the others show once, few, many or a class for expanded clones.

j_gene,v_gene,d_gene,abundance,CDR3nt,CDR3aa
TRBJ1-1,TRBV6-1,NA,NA,TGTGCCAGCAGCCCCCGAGGTGTGCTGAACACTGAAGCTTTCTTT,CASSPRGVLNTEAFF
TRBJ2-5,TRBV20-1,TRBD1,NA,TGCAGTGCTAGATCCACAACAGGGGGCTTAGAGACCCAGTACTTC,CSARSTTGGLETQYF
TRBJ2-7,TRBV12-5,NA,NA,TGTGCTAGTGGTAATGGGGAGGTCGTCTACGAGCAGTACTTC,CASGNGEVVYEQYF
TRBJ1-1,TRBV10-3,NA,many,TGTGCCATCAGTGAGTCGACTCCCGTAGCAGGGAACATGAACACTGAAGCTTTCTTT,CAISESTPVAGNMNTEAFF
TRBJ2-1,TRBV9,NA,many,TGTGCCAGCAGCCTTCAGAGGGGGACTTTGAACAATGAGCAGTTCTTC,CASSLQRGTLNNEQFF
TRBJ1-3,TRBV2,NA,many,TGTGCCAGCAGCCTATCGGGGGGCGGTGGAAACACCATATATTTT,CASSLSGGGGNTIYF
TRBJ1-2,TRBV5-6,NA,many,TGTGCCAGCAGCTTGGCCTTTGTCGGAAATTATGGCTACACCTTC,CASSLAFVGNYGYTF
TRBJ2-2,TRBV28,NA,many,TGTGCCAGCAGTTTATTGGGGGCGATAGGCACCGGGGAGCTGTTTTTT,CASSLLGAIGTGELFF
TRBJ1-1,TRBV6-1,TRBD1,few,TGTGCCAGCAGAACCCGTAGACAGGGAAGGGGGAACACTGAAGCTTTCTTT,CASRTRRQGRGNTEAFF
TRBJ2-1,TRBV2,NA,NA,TGTGCCAGCAGTGAAGCGCGGATGGGGGAGCAGTTCTTC,CASSEARMGEQFF
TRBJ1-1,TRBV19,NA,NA,TGTGCCAGTACCAATAGTCTGGGGGTCACTGAAGCTTTCTTT,CASTNSLGVTEAFF
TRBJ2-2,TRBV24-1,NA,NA,TGTGCCACCAGTTCGGCAGGGGGCCGTGGAGCGGGAACCGGGGAGCTGTTTTTT,CATSSAGGRGAGTGELFF
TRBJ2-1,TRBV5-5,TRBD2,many,TGTGCCAGCAGCGAAACCCTCTTGCGGGGGGGCTATGGTGAGCAGTTCTTC,CASSETLLRGGYGEQFF
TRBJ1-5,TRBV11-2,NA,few,TGTGCCAGCAGCTTAGGGGTACTAAATCAGCCCCAGCATTTT,CASSLGVLNQPQHF
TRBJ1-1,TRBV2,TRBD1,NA,TGTGCCATCGTGGGACAGGGGAGGAAAACTGAAGCTTTCTTT,CAIVGQGRKTEAFF
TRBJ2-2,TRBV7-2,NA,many,TGTGCCAGCAGCTTAGTCGGGGTCCCGGGGGAGCTGTTTTTT,CASSLVGVPGELFF
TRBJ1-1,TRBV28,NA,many,TGTGCCAGCAGTGCACAGGGATACACTGAAGCTTTCTTT,CASSAQGYTEAFF
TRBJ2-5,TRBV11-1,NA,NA,TGTGCCAGCACTGGAAGACGTGTTAGACAAGAGACCCAGTACTTC,CASTGRRVRQETQYF
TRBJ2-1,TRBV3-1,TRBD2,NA,TGTGCCAGCAGTCTAATAGCGGGGATCTACAATGAGCAGTTCTTC,CASSLIAGIYNEQFF
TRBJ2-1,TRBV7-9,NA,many,TGTGCCAGCAGCTCCGGCACAGGAGACAATGAGCAGTTCTTC,CASSSGTGDNEQFF
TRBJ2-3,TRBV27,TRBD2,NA,TGTGCCAGCAGTTCTATAGCGGGGAACACAGATACGCAGTATTTT,CASSSIAGNTDTQYF
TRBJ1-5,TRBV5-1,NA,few,TGCGCCAGCAGGCCCTCTATAGGCAATCAGCCCCAGCATTTT,CASRPSIGNQPQHF
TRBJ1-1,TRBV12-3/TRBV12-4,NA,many,TGTGCCAGCAGTTCATGGGTCCTGGAACCTTTCTTT,CASSSWVLEPFF
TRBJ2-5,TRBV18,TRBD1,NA,TGTGCCAGCTCACCACAGACAGGGTTCCAAGAGACCCAGTACTTC,CASSPQTGFQETQYF
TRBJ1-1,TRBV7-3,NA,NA,TGTGCCAGCAGCTTATCTGGCCTTGGCACTGAAGCTTTCTTT,CASSLSGLGTEAFF
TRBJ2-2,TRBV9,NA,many,TGTGCCAGCAGTTGGGGGACGAACACCGGGGAGCTGTTTTTT,CASSWGTNTGELFF
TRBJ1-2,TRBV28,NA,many,TGTGCCAGCAGTCGACAGATTTTCTATGGCTACACCTTC,CASSRQIFYGYTF
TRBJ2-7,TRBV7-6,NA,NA,TGTGCCAGCAGCCCAACCGGGACAACACCGTACGAGCAGTACTTC,CASSPTGTTPYEQYF
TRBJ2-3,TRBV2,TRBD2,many,TGTGCCAGCAGTTTAGCGGGGATCGGACCAGATACGCAGTATTTT,CASSLAGIGPDTQYF
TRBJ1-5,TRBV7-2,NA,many,TGTGCCAGCAGCTTGACCGCGGGGGATCAGCCCCAGCATTTT,CASSLTAGDQPQHF
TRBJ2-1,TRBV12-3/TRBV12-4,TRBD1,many,TGTGCCAGCAGACCCCTAGGACAGGGAGTATCCAATGAGCAGTTCTTC,CASRPLGQGVSNEQFF
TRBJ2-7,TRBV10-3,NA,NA,TGTGCCATCAGTGAGCCTGCTGACAGCGCCTACGAGCAGTACTTC,CAISEPADSAYEQYF
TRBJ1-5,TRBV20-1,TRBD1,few,TGCAGTGCCCTCCGGGACAGGGTAGGGCAGCCCCAGCATTTT,CSALRDRVGQPQHF
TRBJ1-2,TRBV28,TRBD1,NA,TGTGCCAGCAGTCCCCGGACAGGGGTATGGGGCTACACCTTC,CASSPRTGVWGYTF
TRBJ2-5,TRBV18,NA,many,TGTGCCAGCTCACCACAACAGGTCCCGGAGACCCAGTACTTC,CASSPQQVPETQYF
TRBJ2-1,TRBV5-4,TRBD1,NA,TGTGCCAGCAGCAGAAGGGACAGCTACAATGAGCAGTTCTTC,CASSRRDSYNEQFF
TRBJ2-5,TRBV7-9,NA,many,TGTGCCAGCAGCCCGGGGGCGGGACAAGAGACCCAGTACTTC,CASSPGAGQETQYF
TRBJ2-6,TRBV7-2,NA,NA,TGTGCCAGCAGCTTAGGGGGGGGGGCCCCCTTGTTGTCTGGGGCCAACGTCCTGACTTTC,CASSLGGGAPLLSGANVLTF
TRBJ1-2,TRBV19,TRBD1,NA,TGTGCCAGTAGTCAACAGGGGGCGGCAAGCTATGGCTACACCTTC,CASSQQGAASYGYTF
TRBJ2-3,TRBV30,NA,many,TGTGCCTGGCGGGGGCCCAGCACAGATACGCAGTATTTT,CAWRGPSTDTQYF
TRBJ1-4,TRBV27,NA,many,TGTGCCAGCAGTTTAAGGGTTGACGAAAAACTGTTTTTT,CASSLRVDEKLFF
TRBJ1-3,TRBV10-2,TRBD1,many,TGCGCCAGCAGCAGGGGGCTCGATGGAAACACCATATATTTT,CASSRGLDGNTIYF
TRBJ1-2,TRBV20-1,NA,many,TGCAGTGCTAGTGACGAATGGTATGGCTACACCTTC,CSASDEWYGYTF
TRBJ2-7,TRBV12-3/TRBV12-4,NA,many,TGTGCCAGCAGTAGACCGGGACAACCGCCCTACGAGCAGTACTTC,CASSRPGQPPYEQYF
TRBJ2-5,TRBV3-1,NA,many,TGTGCCAGCAGCCCGGGGGTCGTGTACCAAGAGACCCAGTACTTC,CASSPGVVYQETQYF
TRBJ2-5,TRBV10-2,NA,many,TGCGCCAGCAGTGAGTACAGTCACAGAAAGACCCAGTACTTC,CASSEYSHRKTQYF
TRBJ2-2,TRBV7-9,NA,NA,TGTGCCAGCAGCCCCCCCAGACTTTCCTCGAACACCGGGGAGCTGTTTTTT,CASSPPRLSSNTGELFF